The subject of this entry is one T cell receptor (beta chain). This clone was picked up one time. Which antigen it targets is not known. No base-level quality is on record; no much larger clone is a single base apart. The sample is drawn from a study of shared clonotypes between healthy human individuals (dated by TCRdb to 2018 to 2020). Background on the whole study: Two women and three men aged 18 to 49 years were included in the cohort. To increase sequencing depth and limit assay-specific biases, different laboratories used diverse techniques to prepare libraries and sequence TCR repertoires. For each donor, CD4 naive and CD4 memory were each run on three plates, CD8 naive on two plates, and CD8 memory on one plate. To estimate repertoire size and how much clonotype sharing occurs between individuals, the study deeply sequenced the blood TCR repertoires of 5 or 6 healthy adults. Per donor, leukapheresis produced somewhere between about 0.8 and 9 billion PBMCs. The paper as a whole reports these results and caveats: Based on pairwise subsampling, the degree of clonotype sharing among donors was expected to be affected by sequencing depth. The genetic and exposure-history diversity represented was limited by the small number of donors. Larger estimated clonotype richness was generally found for naive subsets than for memory subsets. Across a handful of donors, approximately 5% of naive CD4, roughly 3.8% of naive CD8, roughly 2.2% of memory CD4, and roughly 0.41% of memory CD8 clonotypes were shared. Clonotypes shared by all four sorted-subset donors showed higher generation probabilities than non-shared clonotypes. Incomplete sequencing was indicated by rarefaction of sorted-subset datasets, despite the large sequencing depth. Sampling was restricted to blood, and TCR repertoires in tissues likely differ from the TCR repertoires found in blood.

Using the deep immunoSEQ assay, multiplex PCR amplified TCR CDR3 regions from genomic DNA. Extracted genomic DNA from each cell subset was distributed evenly across all wells of several immunoSEQ 96-well plates, and each plate was treated as a replicate. For sorted subsets, 200 to 250 ng of genomic DNA, equivalent to around 29,000 T cell genomes, went into each replicate PCR. The purified libraries were quantified using a Qubit 3.0 fluorometer, sized with a Bioanalyzer 2100, and then quantified again using the KAPA Library Quantification kit. A separate single-read 150-cycle Illumina NextSeq 550 flow cell was used to sequence each immunoSEQ 96-well plate. Regarding the original processing steps: Because the immunoSEQ output included only junctional sequences and no quality scores, the filtering could not be the same as the filtering used for full-length reads. To assign V/J genes and CDR3, sequences were annotated against IMGT germline references using PyIR, a Python wrapper for IgBLAST v1.9. Reads were removed for weak V/J assignments (E-value above 1e-6), missing CDR3, stop codons, out-of-frame junctions, or ambiguous translated residues. V3J clonotypes were defined as sequences sharing the same inferred V gene, J gene, and CDR3 amino acid sequence. Percentage overlap between repertoires was calculated by dividing the number of shared unique clonotypes by the size of the smaller repertoire. RTK rarefaction, the Chao1 estimator, and Recon v2.1 estimates of unobserved clonotypes were used to assess repertoire richness. Generation probabilities for all TCRbeta clonotypes obtained by the gDNA method from several donors were computed using OLGA. This immuneACCESS table, as held by TCRdb, lists in-frame sequences with V and J called but not all clones. Of the missing ones, under half trace to an unresolved V gene in checked studies; the others have no known cause. The V and J calls and clone size come from that table; D and trimming were worked out from the DNA. The sample yields approximately 940,000 clones; roughly 72% were counted once. Jointly, the top ten make up over 1.3% of the sample.

Healthy HIV-negative adults with no recently reported acute infections or vaccinations were included as donors. Only Caucasian adults living in Nashville, Tennessee, USA were represented among the donors. Magnetic negative selection was used to enrich CD4+ T cells, after which naive cells were positively selected on CD45RA and the negative fraction became the memory subset. Blood was obtained by leukapheresis, after which PBMCs were separated by Ficoll-Histopaque density gradient centrifugation and cryopreserved in liquid nitrogen vapor phase. Analytical flow cytometry was used to check the purity and quantity of every magnetically sorted T cell population. Each sorted fraction had its genomic DNA isolated and then quantified by UV absorbance on a Nanodrop 2000c. The CDR3 covers 15 residues, taking in both the cysteine and the phenylalanine. The retained sequence is limited to the CDR3, 45 bases, with the frame set at the first base. V is trimmed back by 4 bases and J by 4 bases, and the junction contains 2 bases that no gene match accounts for. CDR1 and CDR2 are read off the germline V gene as SGHTA and FQGNSA.

The sequence came from a man aged 18 to 30 in good health. The sequence joins TRBV7-2 to TRBJ2-1; TRBD2 lines up with 12 middle nucleotides. The sequenced sample consisted of memory CD4+ T cells sorted from blood. The cell subset or site label, read with the paper, signifies: CD45RA-negative fraction. Here the CDR3 is given as CASSSGLAGYNEQFF. The DNA sequence follows: TGTGCCAGCAGCTCCGGACTAGCGGGATACAATGAGCAGTTCTTC.